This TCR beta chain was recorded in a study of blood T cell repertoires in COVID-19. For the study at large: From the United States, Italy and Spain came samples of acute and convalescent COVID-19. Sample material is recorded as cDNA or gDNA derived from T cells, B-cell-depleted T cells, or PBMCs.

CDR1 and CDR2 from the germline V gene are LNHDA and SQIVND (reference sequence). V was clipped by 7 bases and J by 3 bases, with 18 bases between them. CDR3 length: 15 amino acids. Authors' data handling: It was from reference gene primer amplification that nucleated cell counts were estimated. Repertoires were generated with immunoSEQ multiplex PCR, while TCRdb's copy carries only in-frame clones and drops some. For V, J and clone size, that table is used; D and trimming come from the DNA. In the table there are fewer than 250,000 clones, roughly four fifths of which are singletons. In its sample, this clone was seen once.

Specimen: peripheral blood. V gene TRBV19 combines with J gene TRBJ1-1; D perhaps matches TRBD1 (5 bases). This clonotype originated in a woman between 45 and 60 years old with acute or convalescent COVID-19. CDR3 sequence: CASTNWRRGDTEAFF. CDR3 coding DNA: TGTGCCAGTACCAACTGGCGGCGGGGCGACACTGAAGCTTTCTTT.